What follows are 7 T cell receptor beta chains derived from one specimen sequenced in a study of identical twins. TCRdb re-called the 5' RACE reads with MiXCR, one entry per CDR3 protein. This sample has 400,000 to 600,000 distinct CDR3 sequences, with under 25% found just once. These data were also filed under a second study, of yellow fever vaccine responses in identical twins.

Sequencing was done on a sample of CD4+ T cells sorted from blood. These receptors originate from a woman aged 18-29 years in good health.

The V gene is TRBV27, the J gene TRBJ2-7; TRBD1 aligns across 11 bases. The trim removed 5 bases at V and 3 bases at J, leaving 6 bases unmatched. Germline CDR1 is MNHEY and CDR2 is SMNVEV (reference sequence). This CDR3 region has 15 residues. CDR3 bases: TGTGCCAGCAGTCTCGGGACAGGGGGAGGCTACGAGCAGTACGTC. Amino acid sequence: CASSLGTGGGYEQYV.

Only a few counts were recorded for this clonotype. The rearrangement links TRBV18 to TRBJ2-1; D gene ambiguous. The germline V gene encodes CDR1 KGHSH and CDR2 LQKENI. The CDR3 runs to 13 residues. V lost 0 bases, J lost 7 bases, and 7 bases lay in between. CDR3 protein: CASSPPMGNEQFF. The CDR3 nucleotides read TGTGCCAGCTCACCACCGATGGGGAATGAGCAGTTCTTC.

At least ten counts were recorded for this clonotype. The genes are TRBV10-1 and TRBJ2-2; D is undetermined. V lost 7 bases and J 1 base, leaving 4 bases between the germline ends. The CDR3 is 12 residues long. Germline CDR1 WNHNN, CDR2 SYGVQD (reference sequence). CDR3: CASKGNTGELFF. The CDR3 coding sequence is TGCGCCAGCAAGGGGAACACCGGGGAGCTGTTTTTT.

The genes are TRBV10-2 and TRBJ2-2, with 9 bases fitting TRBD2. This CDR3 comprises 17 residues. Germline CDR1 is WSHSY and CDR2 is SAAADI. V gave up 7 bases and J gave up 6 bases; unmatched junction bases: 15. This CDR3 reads CASIASGTSISAGELFF. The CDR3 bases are TGCGCCAGCATTGCCTCCGGGACTAGCATATCGGCCGGGGAGCTGTTTTTT.

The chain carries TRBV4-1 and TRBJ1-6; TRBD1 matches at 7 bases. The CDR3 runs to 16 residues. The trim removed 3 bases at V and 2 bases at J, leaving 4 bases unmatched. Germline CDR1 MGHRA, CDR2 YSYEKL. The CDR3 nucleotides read TGCGCCAGCAGCCAGTGGACAGGAACCTATAATTCACCCCTCCACTTT. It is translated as CASSQWTGTYNSPLHF.

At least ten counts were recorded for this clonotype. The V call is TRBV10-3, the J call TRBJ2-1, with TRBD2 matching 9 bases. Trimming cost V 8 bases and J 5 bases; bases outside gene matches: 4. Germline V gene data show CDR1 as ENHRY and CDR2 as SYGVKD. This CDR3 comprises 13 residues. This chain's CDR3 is CAIYSGRHNEQFF. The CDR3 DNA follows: TGTGCCATCTACAGCGGGAGGCACAATGAGCAGTTCTTC.

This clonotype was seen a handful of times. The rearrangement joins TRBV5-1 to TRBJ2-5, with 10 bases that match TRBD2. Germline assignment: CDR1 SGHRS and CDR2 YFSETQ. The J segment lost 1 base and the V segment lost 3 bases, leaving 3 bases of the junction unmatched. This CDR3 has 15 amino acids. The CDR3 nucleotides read TGCGCCAGCAGCTCTTTAGCGGGGGGCCAAGAGACCCAGTACTTC. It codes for CASSSLAGGQETQYF. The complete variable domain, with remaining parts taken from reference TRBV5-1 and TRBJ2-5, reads KAGVTQTPRYLIKTRGQQVTLSCSPISGHRSVSWYQQTPGQGLQFLFEYFSETQRNKGNFPGRFSGRQFSNSRSEMNVSTLELGDSALYLCASSSLAGGQETQYFGPGTRLLVL.